What follows describes a single T cell receptor (beta chain). The CDR3 covers 13 residues. CDR1 is MNHNY, CDR2 SVGAGI, per germline (reference sequence). The V gene lost 10 bases and the J gene lost 4 bases, with 13 bases spanning the gap. The data are from a study of blood T cell repertoires in COVID-19. This table comes from immunoSEQ multiplex PCR, and its TCRdb copy is limited to in-frame clones, with some not included. The sample has about 150,000 clones; around 90% are singletons. Participant ages covered roughly 18 to 89 years across 24 US areas. A COVID-19 case was met by exposed participants within 2 weeks before study entry.

The sequence derives from a woman aged 40 to 50 who had been exposed to COVID-19. This chain connects TRBV6-6 to TRBJ2-2; weak D call: TRBD2 (5 bases). Specimen: PBMCs or T cells enriched from blood (not recorded which). Here the CDR3 DNA reads TGTGCCATGCTGGTCGCGGGCACCGGGGAGCTGTTTTTT. Protein sequence: CAMLVAGTGELFF.